What follows describes a single T cell receptor (beta chain). These data come from a study of shared clonotypes between healthy human individuals. V lost 5 bases and J 2 bases, leaving 12 bases between the germline ends. Germline V gene sequence: CDR1 MDHEN, CDR2 SYDVKM. The CDR3 extends over 15 amino acids. Here immunoSEQ multiplex PCR was the method, and the copy in TCRdb shows in-frame clones only, minus some. The repertoire holds hundreds of thousands of clones, with 74% as singletons. The rearrangement uses TRBV28 and TRBJ2-2, with a tentative D call TRBD2 (5 bases). The receptor was derived from a woman aged 30 to 39 in good health. The sequencing sample was made of memory CD4+ T cells sorted from blood. Regarding subset: CD45RA-negative fraction. This chain's CDR3 is CASSISAGNTGELFF. The DNA of the CDR3 is TGTGCCAGCAGTATCTCCGCGGGTAACACCGGGGAGCTGTTTTTT. The variable domain in full, completed from reference TRBV28 and TRBJ2-2, reads DVKVTQSSRYLVKRTGEKVFLECVQDMDHENMFWYRQDPGLGLRLIYFSYDVKMKEKGDIPEGYSVSREKKERFSLILESASTNQTSMYLCASSISAGNTGELFFGEGSRLTVL.